Here is one TCR beta chain with its context. MiXCR, run by TCRdb on the RT-PCR reads, gives a single entry per CDR3 protein. This table has about 960,000 distinct CDR3 sequences, about a sixth appearing once. The data were taken from a study of patients and donors after allogeneic stem cell transplantation. The sample consisted of blood, either unsorted or a sorted T cell fraction (not recorded which). The TCR originated in a human donor who was either an allogeneic HSCT recipient or a stem cell or donor lymphocyte infusion donor (not recorded which). It is not recorded whose cells these are; they may come from a transplant donor.

The CDR3 nucleotides are TGTGCCAGCAGCTTAGCGCTTGGGTACCAAGAGACCCAGTACTTC. Its protein product is CASSLALGYQETQYF. The rearrangement links TRBV7-2 to TRBJ2-5; no clear D gene. Germline values: CDR1 SGHTA, CDR2 FQGNSA. This CDR3 is 15 amino acids long. V gave up 0 bases and J gave up 0 bases, with 8 bases separating them.